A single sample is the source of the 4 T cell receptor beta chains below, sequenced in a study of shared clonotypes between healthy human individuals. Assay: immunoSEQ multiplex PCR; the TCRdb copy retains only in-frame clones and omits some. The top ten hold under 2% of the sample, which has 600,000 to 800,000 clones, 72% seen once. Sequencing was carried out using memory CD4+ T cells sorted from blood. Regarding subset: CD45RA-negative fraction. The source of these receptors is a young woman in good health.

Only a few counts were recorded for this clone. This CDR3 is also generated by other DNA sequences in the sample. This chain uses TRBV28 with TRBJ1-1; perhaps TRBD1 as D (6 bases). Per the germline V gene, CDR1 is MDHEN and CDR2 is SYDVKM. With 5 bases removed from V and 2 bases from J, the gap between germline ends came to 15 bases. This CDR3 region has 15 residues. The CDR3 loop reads CASSAPGGANTEAFF. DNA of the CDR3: TGTGCCAGCAGTGCCCCTGGGGGGGCTAACACTGAAGCTTTCTTT.

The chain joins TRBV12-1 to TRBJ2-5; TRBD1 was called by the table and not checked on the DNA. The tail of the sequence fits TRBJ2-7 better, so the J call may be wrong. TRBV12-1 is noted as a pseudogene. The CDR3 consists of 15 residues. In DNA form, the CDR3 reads TGTGCCAGCAGCTTCCCGGGACAGGGGGCCAACGAGCAGTACTTC. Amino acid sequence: CASSFPGQGANEQYF.

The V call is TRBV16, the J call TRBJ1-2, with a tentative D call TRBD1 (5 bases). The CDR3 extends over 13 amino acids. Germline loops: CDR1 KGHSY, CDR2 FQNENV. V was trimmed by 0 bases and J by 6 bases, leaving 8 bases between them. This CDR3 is CASSQSVGDGYTF. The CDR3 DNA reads TGTGCCAGCAGCCAATCGGTAGGGGATGGCTACACCTTC.

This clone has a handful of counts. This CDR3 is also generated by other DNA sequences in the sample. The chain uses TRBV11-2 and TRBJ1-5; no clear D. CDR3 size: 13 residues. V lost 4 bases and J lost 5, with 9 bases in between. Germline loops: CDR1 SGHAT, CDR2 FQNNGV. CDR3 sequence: CASSSQRDQPQHF. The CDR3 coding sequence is TGTGCCAGCAGCTCGCAGAGAGATCAGCCCCAGCATTTT.